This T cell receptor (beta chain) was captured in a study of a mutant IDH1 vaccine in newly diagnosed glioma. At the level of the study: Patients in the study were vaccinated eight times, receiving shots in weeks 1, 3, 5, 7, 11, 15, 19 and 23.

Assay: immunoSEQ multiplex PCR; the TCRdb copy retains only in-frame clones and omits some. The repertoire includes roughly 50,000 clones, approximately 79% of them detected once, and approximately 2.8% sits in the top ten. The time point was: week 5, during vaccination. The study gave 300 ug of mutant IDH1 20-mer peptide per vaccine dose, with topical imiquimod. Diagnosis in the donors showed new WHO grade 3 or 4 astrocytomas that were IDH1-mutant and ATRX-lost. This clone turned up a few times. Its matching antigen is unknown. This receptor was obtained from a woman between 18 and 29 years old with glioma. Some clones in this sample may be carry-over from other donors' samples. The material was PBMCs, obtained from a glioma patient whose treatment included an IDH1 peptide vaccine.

The CDR3 DNA sequence: TGTGCTAGTGGCCCCGGACCCATGAACACTGAAGCTTTCTTT. Amino acids: CASGPGPMNTEAFF. The gene calls are TRBV12-5 and TRBJ1-1; no clear D. The V gene's germline CDR1 is LGHNT and CDR2 FRNRAP. The CDR3 is made up of 14 amino acids. Trimming cost V 6 bases and J 0 bases, with 11 bases left between them.